This entry concerns a single TCR beta chain. Its specificity is not known. Where ophthalmopathy was present, donors had moderate-to-severe activity, CAS ≥3, NOSPECS ≥4 and duration under 3 months. RNA served as the template for amplifying TCR beta CDR3 regions. A first-round RT-PCR used HTBI primers, followed by a second-round multiplex PCR. One entry per CDR3 protein, called by TCRdb with MiXCR from the multiplex PCR reads. The top ten clones hold approximately 9% of a sample with approximately 210,000 distinct CDR3 sequences, 25% to 30% of them seen once. The sample is drawn from a study of Graves' ophthalmopathy and Graves' hyperthyroidism. Overall study results and limits: The majority of expanded thyroid clonotypes above 0.001 frequency also occurred in blood.

This receptor was identified in a man in his fifties or sixties with Graves' ophthalmopathy. Sequencing was carried out using peripheral blood.

CDR3 bases: TGTGCCAGCAGTTACCTAGCGGGAACAGATACGCAGTATTTT. The encoded protein is CASSYLAGTDTQYF. This rearrangement joins TRBV6-2 or TRBV6-3 to TRBJ2-3, with 9 bases fitting TRBD2. This CDR3 contains 14 residues. The V gene end was trimmed by 2 bases and the J gene end by 3 bases; junction bases not matched to a gene: 0. CDR1 is MNHEY and CDR2 is SVGEGT in the germline V gene.